This T cell receptor (beta chain) was documented in a study of T-cell reconstitution after alpha-beta-depleted transplantation in children. CDR1 and CDR2 (germline): SQVTM, ANQGSEA. V was shortened by 2 bases and J by 5 bases, with 10 bases between the two germline ends. CDR3 length equals 12 residues. Unique molecular identifiers featured in how the TCRbeta library was prepared. TCRdb called the PCR reads again in MiXCR, with one record for every CDR3 protein. The sample lists about 690,000 distinct CDR3 sequences; roughly 15% were seen once. The table lists this clonotype with many counts. Source: PBMCs from the stem cell graft donor, taken from the stem cell graft. The clonotype originates from a human donor who donated a stem cell graft to a child with acute myeloid leukemia. V gene TRBV29-1 combines with J gene TRBJ2-7, with D unclear. The CDR3 DNA sequence: TGCAGCGTTGAACCTTCTCCTAACGAGCAGTACTTC. Protein product: CSVEPSPNEQYF.